This entry is about one TCR beta chain. This record comes from a study of blood T cell repertoires in COVID-19. Background on the study: From T cells, B-cell-depleted T cells, or PBMCs came the material, which was cDNA or gDNA.

The CDR3 is 14 residues long. Losses at the gene ends were 5 bases for V and 7 bases for J; bases not matched to a gene: 8. CDR1 is SQVTM, CDR2 ANQGSEA, per germline. In the study's own analysis: For nucleated cells, counts were estimated from reference gene primer amplification. The assay was immunoSEQ multiplex PCR, and TCRdb's table has in-frame clones only and misses some. The DNA was the basis for D and trimming; V, J and clone size are from that table. The profile shows 240,000 or so clones, about 80% of them singletons. The chain employs TRBV29-1 and TRBJ2-1, with TRBD2 matching 10 bases. This receptor was identified in a woman aged 80 or over with acute or convalescent COVID-19. Sequencing was carried out using peripheral blood. For the CDR3, the DNA is TGCAGCGTTTCTCGGGCTAGCGGGGGTAATGAGCAGTTCTTC. Its protein product is CSVSRASGGNEQFF.